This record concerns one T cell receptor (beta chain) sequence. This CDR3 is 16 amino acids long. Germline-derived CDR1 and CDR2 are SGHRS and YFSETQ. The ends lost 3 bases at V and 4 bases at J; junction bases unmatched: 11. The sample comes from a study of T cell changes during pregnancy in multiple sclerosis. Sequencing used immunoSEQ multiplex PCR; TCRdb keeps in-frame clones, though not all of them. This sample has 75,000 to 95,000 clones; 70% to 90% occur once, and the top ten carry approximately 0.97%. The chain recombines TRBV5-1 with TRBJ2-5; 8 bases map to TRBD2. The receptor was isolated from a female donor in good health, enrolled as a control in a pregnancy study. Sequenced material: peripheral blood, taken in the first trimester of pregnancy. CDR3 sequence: CASSWTPSGSAETQYF. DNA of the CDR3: TGCGCCAGCAGCTGGACCCCGAGCGGGAGTGCAGAGACCCAGTACTTC.